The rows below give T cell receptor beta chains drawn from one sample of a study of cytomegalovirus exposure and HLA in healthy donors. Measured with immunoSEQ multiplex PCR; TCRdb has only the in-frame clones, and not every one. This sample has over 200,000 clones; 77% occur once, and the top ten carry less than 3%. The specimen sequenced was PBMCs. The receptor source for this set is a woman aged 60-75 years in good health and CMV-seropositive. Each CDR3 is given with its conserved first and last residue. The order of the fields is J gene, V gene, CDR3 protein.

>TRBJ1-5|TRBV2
CASSIRDRGDQPQHF
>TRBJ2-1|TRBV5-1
CASSLLAGGSREQFF
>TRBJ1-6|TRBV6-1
CASSESSYNSPLHF
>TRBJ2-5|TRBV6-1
CASISAAGRQETQYF
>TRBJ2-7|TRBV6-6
CASSRTGGSYEQYF
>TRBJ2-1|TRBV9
CASSFGDTRTSNEQFF
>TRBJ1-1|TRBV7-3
CASSRGAATEAFF
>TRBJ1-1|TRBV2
CASSESTGGTEAFF
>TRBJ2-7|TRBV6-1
CASSGRTTSYEQYF
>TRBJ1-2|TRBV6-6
CASSSGTGITYTF
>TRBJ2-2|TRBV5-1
CASSFETNTGELFF
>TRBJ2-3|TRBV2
CASTSGLAPPDTQYF
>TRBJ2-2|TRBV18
CASSPSSTGELFF
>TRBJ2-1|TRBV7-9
CASTPSGTVDNEQFF
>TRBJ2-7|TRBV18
CASSPGLLEYEQYF
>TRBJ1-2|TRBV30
CAWSVPGYSNYGYTF
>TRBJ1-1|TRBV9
CASSPRQGYTEAFF
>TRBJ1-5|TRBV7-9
CSSSSQGDNQPQHF
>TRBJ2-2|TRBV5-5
CASSLGLRVLQGSTGELFF
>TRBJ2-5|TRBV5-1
CASSRRTGLQETQYF
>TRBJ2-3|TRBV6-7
CASSYSLGLASTDTQYF
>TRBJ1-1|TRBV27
CASRTTGGMGNTEAFF
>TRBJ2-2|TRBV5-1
CASSFVQGAFGELFF
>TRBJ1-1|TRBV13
CASSWDRGLNTEAFF
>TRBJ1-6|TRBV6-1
CASRPVQGMESPLHF
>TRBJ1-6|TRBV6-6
CASREGQGERSPLHF
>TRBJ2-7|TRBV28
CASSYPYLAGGIEQYF
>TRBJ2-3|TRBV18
CASSPPGQGAFGSGADTQYF
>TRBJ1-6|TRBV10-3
CAISPGTVLSPLHF
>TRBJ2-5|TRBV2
CASTFAGETQYF
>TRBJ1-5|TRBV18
CASSRTGGGDQPQHF
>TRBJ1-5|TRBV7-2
CASTPDGNQPQHF
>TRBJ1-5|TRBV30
CAWGFTGSNQPQHF
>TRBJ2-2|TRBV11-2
CASSLGSMGGLTGELFF